These 32 T cell receptor beta chains were all obtained from the same sample, sequenced in a study of T cell responses to AZD1222 COVID-19 vaccine. Produced via immunoSEQ multiplex PCR; TCRdb's table is partial and in-frame only. The sample holds some 80,000 clones, about 91% seen once. The source was peripheral blood, collected 28 days after the second dose of the MenACWY control vaccine. The origin of the receptors is an adult who received the MenACWY meningococcal vaccine as a control.

CDR3 DNA: TGTGCCACCCCGGAAAGACAGGGGAAGACCTTC. Amino acids: CATPERQGKTF. The chain employs TRBV19 and TRBJ1-2, with TRBD1 matching 8 bases. With V trimmed by 10 bases and J by 14 bases, 12 bases remained unmatched. The CDR3 has 11 residues. The V gene's germline CDR1 is LNHDA and CDR2 SQIVND (reference sequence).

The chain has TRBV6-6 and TRBJ2-1; D may be TRBD1 (6 bases). Germline CDR1 and CDR2: MNHNY and SVGAGI (reference sequence). The CDR3 consists of 15 residues. Trimming took off 5 bases at V and 7 bases at J, with 18 bases between the two ends. CDR3 coding DNA: TGTGCCAGCAGTCCAACCGGGACAATAGGGAATGAGCAGTTCTTC. Protein: CASSPTGTIGNEQFF.

The J gene is TRBJ1-1, the V gene TRBV14, with 7 bases that match TRBD1. The junction had 2 bases not matched to a gene; V was cut back by 4 bases and J by 0 bases. Germline V gene data show CDR1 as SGHDN and CDR2 as FVKESK. CDR3 length: 14 amino acids. This chain's CDR3 is CASSRRGMNTEAFF. The CDR3 nucleotides are TGTGCCAGCAGCCGCAGGGGGATGAACACTGAAGCTTTCTTT.

This chain connects TRBV19 to TRBJ2-7; 7 bases align to TRBD1. Germline V CDR1 and CDR2: LNHDA, SQIVND (reference sequence). The length of the CDR3 is 16 residues. With 5 bases clipped from V and 2 bases from J, the junction kept 12 bases outside the gene matches. The CDR3 DNA is TGTGCCAGTAGTCCCTCCTCAGGGGGTTTACCCTACGAGCAGTACTTC. It is translated as CASSPSSGGLPYEQYF.

The V call is TRBV2, the J call TRBJ1-1; weak D call: TRBD1 (5 bases). Germline CDR1 is SNHLY and CDR2 is FYNNEI. CDR3 length: 12 residues. The V gene lost 4 bases and the J gene lost 8 bases, with 11 bases spanning the gap. The CDR3, as DNA: TGTGCCAGCAGTGGCGGGACTTCCGAAGCTTTCTTT. It encodes CASSGGTSEAFF.

The V and J genes are TRBV18 and TRBJ1-1; D remains unclear. CDR1 KGHSH and CDR2 LQKENI come from the germline V gene. The V and J ends lost 2 bases and 5 bases respectively, with 9 bases between them. The CDR3 extends over 13 amino acids. The CDR3 DNA reads as TGTGCCAGCTCACCATTTGCGGAAACTGAAGCTTTCTTT. It is translated as CASSPFAETEAFF.

The chain recombines TRBV5-8 with TRBJ1-6, with D hard to call. Trimming pared 2 bases from V and 8 bases from J, leaving 14 bases between. The CDR3 has 15 amino acids. In germline, CDR1 is SGHTS, CDR2 YDEGEE. The CDR3, as DNA: TGTGCCAGCAGCTTAATGACGGGTGGTGATTCACCCCTCCACTTT. It specifies CASSLMTGGDSPLHF. Together with reference TRBV5-8 and TRBJ1-6, the CDR3 gives the full variable domain: EAGVTQSPTHLIKTRGQQATLRCSPISGHTSVYWYQQALGLGLQFLLWYDEGEERNRGNFPPRFSGRQFPNYSSELNVNALELEDSALYLCASSLMTGGDSPLHFGNGTRLTVT.

The V call is TRBV29-1, the J call TRBJ2-5; a weak D match, TRBD2 (6 bases). Germline lookup yields CDR1 SQVTM and CDR2 ANQGSEA. The germline V and J ends were trimmed by 4 bases and 2 bases, with 11 bases remaining between them. The CDR3 totals 13 residues. The CDR3 DNA sequence: TGCAGCGTTGCCGGGACTGTACAAGAGACCCAGTACTTC. Protein sequence: CSVAGTVQETQYF.

V and J are TRBV28 and TRBJ2-7; no clear D. The CDR3 consists of 11 residues. V dropped 3 bases and J dropped 5 bases, with 5 bases sitting between them. In germline, CDR1 is MDHEN, CDR2 SYDVKM. The DNA for the CDR3 is TGTGCCAGCAGTTTGCCCCACGAGCAGTACTTC. Protein product: CASSLPHEQYF.

The chain uses TRBV2 and TRBJ1-5, with D possibly being TRBD1 (6 bases). Germline CDR1 and CDR2: SNHLY and FYNNEI. V lost 6 bases to trimming and J lost 4 bases, with 13 bases between them. This CDR3 has 14 residues. The CDR3 protein is CASRDRILNQPQHF. The CDR3 nucleotides read TGTGCCAGCAGGGACAGAATATTAAATCAGCCCCAGCATTTT.

The rearrangement joins TRBV6-5 to TRBJ1-6, with D perhaps TRBD1 (5 bases). CDR3 length: 15 amino acids. V lost 0 bases, J lost 13 bases, and 16 bases lay in between. Germline assignment: CDR1 MNHEY and CDR2 SVGAGI. CDR3 residues: CASSYSGDGILPLHF. The CDR3, as DNA: TGTGCCAGCAGTTACTCCGGGGACGGGATTCTGCCCCTCCACTTT.

The chain has TRBV30 and TRBJ1-6; TRBD1 agrees at 8 bases. This CDR3 comprises 18 residues. The trim removed 0 bases at V and 6 bases at J, leaving 13 bases unmatched. CDR1 and CDR2 from the germline V gene are GTSNPN and SVGIG (reference sequence). Here the CDR3 reads CAWSVRRQGMGVNSPLHF. The CDR3 coding sequence is TGTGCCTGGAGTGTACGGAGACAGGGGATGGGTGTTAATTCACCCCTCCACTTT.

The chain uses TRBV3-1 (or the pseudogene TRBV3-2) and TRBJ1-5; D is ambiguous. CDR1 and CDR2 from the germline V gene are LGHDT and YNNKEL (reference sequence). V lost 1 base to trimming and J lost 4 bases, with 5 bases between them. CDR3 length equals 13 residues. Written as DNA, the CDR3 is TGTGCCAGCAGCCAAGGGGGAAATCAGCCCCAGCATTTT. It is translated as CASSQGGNQPQHF.

The chain uses TRBV5-4 and TRBJ1-2; D uncertain. The V and J ends lost 4 bases and 0 bases respectively, with 7 bases between them. This CDR3 is built from 13 residues. CDR1 is SGHNT and CDR2 is YYREEE in the germline V gene (reference sequence). CDR3 sequence: CASSPGANYGYTF. The DNA for the CDR3 is TGTGCCAGCAGCCCCGGGGCTAACTATGGCTACACCTTC.

This clone showed up just a few times. The chain is built from TRBV7-2 and TRBJ1-1, with a weak D call TRBD1 (5 bases). CDR1 is SGHTA, CDR2 FQGNSA, per germline. V gave up 5 bases and J gave up 5 bases, with 18 bases separating them. The CDR3 spans 15 residues. The CDR3 nucleotides are TGTGCCAGCAGCCGCAGGGACGGGGCGAGTACTGAAGCTTTCTTT. Protein: CASSRRDGASTEAFF.

The V and J genes are TRBV28 and TRBJ1-2; 8 bases map to TRBD1. The CDR3 is 15 amino acids. Germline V gene lookup returns CDR1 MDHEN and CDR2 SYDVKM. Trimming removed 5 bases from V and 3 bases from J; junction bases left unmatched: 8. The CDR3 reads CASSPPRGLYYGYTF. The CDR3 DNA follows: TGTGCCAGCAGTCCCCCCAGGGGGCTCTACTATGGCTACACCTTC.

V usage is TRBV4-3 and J usage is TRBJ1-4; TRBD1 might be the D (6 bases). V shed 0 bases and J shed 4 bases, with 12 bases lying between them. CDR1 and CDR2 (germline): LGHNA, YSLEER. The CDR3 is 16 amino acids. In DNA form, the CDR3 reads TGCGCCAGCAGCCAAGATAACCAGGGGTTTAATGAAAAACTGTTTTTT. Translation: CASSQDNQGFNEKLFF.

As DNA, the CDR3 is TGTGCCAGTAGTATGAGCGGGACAGGGGGCAATCAGCCCCAGCATTTT. Protein sequence: CASSMSGTGGNQPQHF. This chain uses TRBV19 with TRBJ1-5, with 10 bases lining up with TRBD1. V shed 3 bases, J shed 2 bases, and the junction held 4 bases outside the gene matches. The germline V gene has CDR1 LNHDA and CDR2 SQIVND (reference sequence). The CDR3 runs 16 residues.

The chain joins TRBV2 to TRBJ1-6; D not certain. The CDR3 is made up of 16 amino acids. Germline loops: CDR1 SNHLY, CDR2 FYNNEI. The ends were cut back, 5 bases at V and 0 bases at J, with 11 bases in the middle. This CDR3 is CASSRSGSSYNSPLHF. DNA for the CDR3: TGTGCCAGCAGTCGCTCGGGGAGCTCCTATAATTCACCCCTCCACTTT.

The J gene is TRBJ2-5, the V gene TRBV2; D is undetermined. CDR1 and CDR2 from the germline V gene are SNHLY and FYNNEI. The V gene lost 6 bases and the J gene lost 2 bases, with 16 bases spanning the gap. The CDR3 covers 15 residues. The CDR3 nucleotides read TGTGCCAGCAGCCCCCCGGCCCTAAAACAAGAGACCCAGTACTTC. Amino acids: CASSPPALKQETQYF.

This sequence joins TRBV2 and TRBJ1-5, with TRBD1 matching over 11 bases. The germline V gene encodes CDR1 SNHLY and CDR2 FYNNEI. The CDR3 is made up of 16 amino acids. J gave up 5 bases and V 4 bases, and 7 bases lay outside the gene matches. CDR3 nucleotides: TGTGCCAGCAGTGCGCGGGGACAGGGGGTTCATCAGCCCCAGCATTTT. Translation: CASSARGQGVHQPQHF.

This chain uses TRBV7-8 with TRBJ1-5, with TRBD1 as a possible D gene (5 bases). The CDR3 is made up of 14 amino acids. CDR1 and CDR2 from the germline V gene are SGHVS and FQNEAQ. Between the trimmed V and J ends, which lost 5 bases and 7 bases, there was a span of 15 bases. CDR3 sequence: CASSKGGGVQPQHF. In DNA form, the CDR3 reads TGTGCCAGCAGCAAAGGAGGAGGGGTCCAGCCCCAGCATTTT.

The chain is built from TRBV7-9 and TRBJ2-5, with TRBD2 matching 11 bases. This CDR3 is 15 amino acids long. Germline lookup yields CDR1 SEHNR and CDR2 FQNEAQ (reference sequence). V lost 5 bases to trimming and J lost 4 bases; unmatched junction nucleotides: 6. CDR3: CASSISGGAGETQYF. CDR3 nucleotide sequence: TGTGCCAGCAGCATTAGCGGGGGGGCCGGAGAGACCCAGTACTTC.

The rearrangement joins TRBV2 to TRBJ2-3, with 10 bases matching TRBD1. The V gene end was trimmed by 5 bases and the J gene end by 4 bases; junction bases not matched to a gene: 6. Germline V gene sequence: CDR1 SNHLY, CDR2 FYNNEI. This CDR3 has 15 residues. The CDR3 DNA reads TGTGCCAGCAGTAAAATGACAGGGGGCGCAGATACGCAGTATTTT. Its protein is CASSKMTGGADTQYF.

The chain links TRBV1 to TRBJ2-7; the table's D call of TRBD1 was not tested on the DNA. TRBV1 is labeled a pseudogene. The CDR3 sequence is 17 residues long. The CDR3 DNA is TGCACCAGCAGCCAACTAGACCCGGGACAGAGCTCCTACGAGCAGTACTTC. It yields the protein CTSSQLDPGQSSYEQYF.

The rearrangement joins TRBV6-5 to TRBJ2-3, with D unclear. V gave up 6 bases and J gave up 1 base, with 11 bases separating them. Looked up from germline, CDR1 is MNHEY and CDR2 is SVGAGI. The CDR3 spans 14 residues. The CDR3 nucleotides read TGTGCCAGCAGGACCCTCCTCGGCACAGATACGCAGTATTTT. Its translation: CASRTLLGTDTQYF.

The chain recombines TRBV11-3 with TRBJ2-2; TRBD1 matches at 8 bases. Trimming at V came to 4 bases and at J to 7 bases, leaving 5 bases not matched to a gene. The CDR3 has 14 residues. CDR1 and CDR2 from the germline V gene are SGHNT and YENEEA. In DNA, the CDR3 is TGTGCCAGCAGCTCAGACAGGGGCGGCGGGGAGCTGTTTTTT. This gives the protein CASSSDRGGGELFF.

The table lists this clone with a few counts. This rearrangement joins TRBV27 to TRBJ2-7; D call uncertain. In germline, CDR1 is MNHEY, CDR2 SMNVEV (reference sequence). The ends were cut back, 5 bases at V and 3 bases at J, with 11 bases in the middle. The CDR3 spans 13 residues. The DNA of the CDR3 is TGTGCCAGCAGTACCCCCTTAAGCTACGAGCAGTACTTC. It codes for CASSTPLSYEQYF.

J is TRBJ2-4 and V is TRBV19, with D possibly called TRBD1 or TRBD2 (6 bases each). The germline CDR1 and CDR2 sequences are LNHDA and SQIVND (reference sequence). The CDR3 has 15 residues. The V and J ends lost 6 bases and 6 bases respectively, with 18 bases between them. This CDR3 reads CASRDHRAEGNIQYF. Written as DNA, the CDR3 is TGTGCCAGTAGAGACCACAGGGCGGAGGGAAACATTCAGTACTTC.

The chain links TRBV5-4 to TRBJ1-6; 9 nucleotides match TRBD1. CDR3 length: 16 residues. The germline CDR1 and CDR2 sequences are SGHNT and YYREEE (reference sequence). The trim removed 4 bases at V and 8 bases at J, leaving 10 bases unmatched. CDR3 in amino acids: CASSAGQGFVYSPLHF. The CDR3 DNA reads TGTGCCAGCAGCGCGGGACAGGGTTTTGTATATTCACCCCTCCACTTT.

The genes are TRBV6-2 or TRBV6-3 and TRBJ1-1; D ambiguous. CDR1 and CDR2 (germline): MNHEY, SVGEGT. The CDR3 runs to 14 residues. The V end lost 0 bases, the J end lost 4 bases, and 9 bases lay between the germline ends. The CDR3 DNA follows: TGTGCCAGCAGTTACTCGGAGGGTGGCACTGAAGCTTTCTTT. It yields the protein CASSYSEGGTEAFF.

CDR3 protein: CASNLGQGTGYTF. CDR3 DNA: TGTGCCAGTAACCTGGGACAGGGGACTGGCTACACCTTC. The chain is built from TRBV19 and TRBJ1-2, with 10 bases that match TRBD1. CDR3 length: 13 amino acids. Per the germline V gene, CDR1 is LNHDA and CDR2 is SQIVND (reference sequence). The junction had 6 bases not matched to a gene; V was cut back by 7 bases and J by 7 bases.